The 27 T cell receptor beta chains below all came from one sample that was sequenced in a study of identical twins. TCRdb reprocessed the 5' RACE reads via MiXCR and lists one record per CDR3 protein. Here the sample spans hundreds of thousands of distinct CDR3 sequences, 18% being singletons. Another study also made use of these data, one on T cells expressing NK-cell markers.

The source material was PBMCs. These TCRs come from a young woman in good health.

In this sample, this clonotype turned up a few times. V is TRBV12-3 or TRBV12-4 and J is TRBJ2-5; TRBD2 agrees at 7 bases. The CDR3 length is 12 residues. After removal of 3 bases from V and 9 bases from J, the junction contained 4 bases not matched to a gene. CDR3 protein: CASSLSGNAQYF. CDR3 sequence (DNA): TGTGCCAGCAGTTTGAGCGGGAATGCCCAGTACTTC.

The chain combines TRBV10-3 with TRBJ2-5; a weak D match, TRBD1 (7 bases). The V end lost 9 bases, the J end lost 5 bases, and 16 bases lay between the germline ends. Germline V CDR1 and CDR2: ENHRY, SYGVKD. The length of the CDR3 is 13 residues. CDR3 sequence (DNA): TGTGCCATGAAGGACCAGGGGGGCGAGACCCAGTACTTC. This sequence encodes CAMKDQGGETQYF.

The V and J genes are TRBV7-9 and TRBJ2-3; D gene unclear. This CDR3 spans 14 amino acids. The germline gives CDR1 SEHNR, CDR2 FQNEAQ (reference sequence). Trimming cost V 1 base and J 4 bases, with 9 bases left between them. CDR3 nucleotide sequence: TGTGCCAGCAGCTTAGAAACCCACTCAGATACGCAGTATTTT. It encodes CASSLETHSDTQYF.

This chain connects TRBV19 to TRBJ2-7, with 7 bases aligning to TRBD1. Per germline, CDR1 LNHDA and CDR2 SQIVND (reference sequence). This CDR3 is built from 15 residues. V was clipped by 4 bases and J by 0 bases; unmatched bases: 6. CDR3 protein: CASSTLGDSSYEQYF. The CDR3, as DNA: TGTGCCAGTAGTACCCTAGGGGACAGCTCCTACGAGCAGTACTTC. The variable domain in full, with the rest retrieved from reference TRBV19 and TRBJ2-7, is DGGITQSPKYLFRKEGQNVTLSCEQNLNHDAMYWYRQDPGQGLRLIYYSQIVNDFQKGDIAEGYSVSREKKESFPLTVTSAQKNPTAFYLCASSTLGDSSYEQYFGPGTRLTVT.

J is TRBJ1-6 and V is TRBV12-3 or TRBV12-4, with D hard to call. The CDR3 has 15 residues. The V end lost 1 base, the J end lost 6 bases, and 10 bases lay between the germline ends. CDR3 sequence reads: CASSLELIVNSPLHF. The CDR3 nucleotides read TGTGCCAGCAGTTTAGAGCTGATAGTTAATTCACCCCTCCACTTT.

This chain links TRBV28 with TRBJ2-2; 9 bases fit TRBD1. CDR3 size: 14 residues. V shed 6 bases and J 6 bases; nucleotides not matched to a gene: 5. Germline V gene sequence: CDR1 MDHEN, CDR2 SYDVKM. The CDR3 reads CASRIQGAAGELFF. CDR3 bases: TGTGCCAGCAGGATACAGGGGGCGGCCGGGGAGCTGTTTTTT.

This clonotype showed up just a few times. V and J are TRBV12-3 or TRBV12-4 and TRBJ2-1; D gene ambiguous. Trimming took off 6 bases at V and 4 bases at J, with 25 bases between the two ends. This CDR3 is 18 amino acids long. CDR3 in DNA: TGTGCCAGCAGCTGGAGCCCTGCTCCTAGTCCTCCGTACAATGAGCAGTTCTTC. Encoded protein: CASSWSPAPSPPYNEQFF.

This clonotype was observed a few times. V gene TRBV5-1 combines with J gene TRBJ1-1; 7 bases align to TRBD1. The germline CDR1 and CDR2 sequences are SGHRS and YFSETQ. Unmatched junction bases numbered 12, after V lost 3 bases and J lost 4 bases. The CDR3 is 16 amino acids. CDR3 in amino acids: CASSSARGSWGTEAFF. CDR3 in DNA: TGCGCCAGCAGCTCAGCCAGGGGGTCCTGGGGCACTGAAGCTTTCTTT.

This clonotype occurred a few times. The chain employs TRBV29-1 and TRBJ2-3; TRBD1 matches at 7 bases. The CDR3 contains 17 residues. The V and J ends lost 1 base and 2 bases, in that order; junction bases with no gene match: 12. The germline V gene encodes CDR1 SQVTM and CDR2 ANQGSEA. CDR3 amino acids: CSVEAQGEKGDTDTQYF. The CDR3 DNA reads as TGCAGCGTTGAAGCCCAGGGGGAGAAGGGGGACACAGATACGCAGTATTTT.

There are a few counts of this clonotype. The CDR3 here is CATSRRGSTYNEQFF. The CDR3 nucleotides are TGTGCCACCAGCAGAAGGGGTTCCACCTACAATGAGCAGTTCTTC. The rearrangement uses TRBV15 and TRBJ2-1; TRBD1 is a possible D gene (5 bases). The CDR3 is made up of 15 amino acids. Germline CDR1 is LNHNV and CDR2 is YYDKDF (reference sequence). V lost 2 bases and J 2 bases, leaving 10 bases between the germline ends.

The chain combines TRBV5-1 with TRBJ1-3, with D possibly being TRBD1 (6 bases). Trimming pared 1 base from V and 2 bases from J, leaving 16 bases between. The CDR3 has 17 residues. CDR1 is SGHRS and CDR2 is YFSETQ in the germline V gene. Here the CDR3 reads CASSLPGTPHTGNTIYF. The CDR3 region has the DNA TGCGCCAGCAGCTTGCCGGGGACACCACATACTGGAAACACCATATATTTT.

The rearrangement links TRBV29-1 to TRBJ2-3, with TRBD2 identical over 10 bases. Germline loops: CDR1 SQVTM, CDR2 ANQGSEA. V was clipped by 1 base and J by 4 bases; unmatched bases: 5. The CDR3 totals 15 residues. The CDR3 bases are TGCAGCGTTGAAGGCCAGCGGGGGGGGGCAGATACGCAGTATTTT. The encoded protein is CSVEGQRGGADTQYF.

The chain links TRBV15 to TRBJ2-1; TRBD2 aligns across 15 bases. This CDR3 region has 17 residues. CDR1 and CDR2 (germline): LNHNV, YYDKDF (reference sequence). V was clipped by 8 bases and J by 0 bases; unmatched bases: 5. This CDR3 reads CATGLAGGSGSYNEQFF. The CDR3 nucleotides read TGTGCCACCGGACTAGCGGGAGGGTCGGGCTCCTACAATGAGCAGTTCTTC.

The table lists this clonotype with a few counts. The chain couples TRBV5-1 to TRBJ2-7, with TRBD2 identical over 7 bases. Germline V gives CDR1 SGHRS, CDR2 YFSETQ. The CDR3 sequence is 14 residues long. V gave up 5 bases and J gave up 6 bases; unmatched junction bases: 11. DNA of the CDR3: TGCGCCAGCAGACAGGAGACTAGCTCGGGCGAGCAGTACTTC. As protein: CASRQETSSGEQYF.

V gene TRBV24-1 combines with J gene TRBJ2-3, with a weak D call TRBD1 (5 bases). Germline V gene data show CDR1 as KGHDR and CDR2 as SFDVKD. This CDR3 is 13 amino acids long. The V end lost 9 bases, the J end lost 2 bases, and 11 bases lay between the germline ends. The CDR3 DNA follows: TGTGCCACCTCACCTGGGGCCACAGATACGCAGTATTTT. Protein sequence: CATSPGATDTQYF.

J is TRBJ2-1 and V is TRBV20-1; TRBD2 matches at 8 bases. Germline V gene lookup returns CDR1 DFQATT and CDR2 SNEGSKA (reference sequence). V dropped 3 bases and J dropped 8; count of bases not matched to a gene: 9. The CDR3 has 14 amino acids. CDR3 amino acids: CSASQGGRSDEQFF. The DNA of the CDR3 is TGCAGTGCTAGTCAGGGCGGGAGGTCCGATGAGCAGTTCTTC.

This chain joins TRBV12-3 or TRBV12-4 and TRBJ2-5; 8 positions match TRBD2. The CDR3 covers 17 residues. Losses at the gene ends were 6 bases for V and 4 bases for J; bases not matched to a gene: 16. This CDR3 is CASRPKTYSGEGETQYF. For the CDR3, the DNA is TGTGCCAGCAGACCCAAAACATATAGCGGGGAGGGAGAGACCCAGTACTTC.

This clonotype was seen only a few times. The chain recombines TRBV7-8 with TRBJ2-3; 8 bases map to TRBD2. The CDR3 has 14 residues. The ends lost 8 bases at V and 2 bases at J; junction bases unmatched: 6. CDR1 SGHVS and CDR2 FQNEAQ come from the germline V gene. The CDR3 here is CASAGGQHTDTQYF. The CDR3 nucleotides are TGTGCCAGCGCGGGGGGCCAACACACAGATACGCAGTATTTT.

The gene calls are TRBV9 and TRBJ2-3, with D perhaps matching TRBD1 or TRBD2 (6 bases each). CDR1 SGDLS and CDR2 YYNGEE come from the germline V gene. The V end was cut by 0 bases, the J end by 2 bases, with 22 bases between. The CDR3 consists of 19 residues. CDR3 sequence: CASSVEPRGGGGVTDTQYF. The CDR3, as DNA: TGTGCCAGCAGCGTAGAGCCGCGAGGGGGAGGCGGGGTCACAGATACGCAGTATTTT.

This clonotype has a count of ten or more. J is TRBJ1-1 and V is TRBV7-8; weak D call: TRBD1 (5 bases). The CDR3 totals 15 residues. Germline CDR1 reads SGHVS; CDR2 reads FQNEAQ. V lost 4 bases, J lost 4 bases, and 16 bases lay in between. CDR3: CASSYRRTGGTEAFF. Here the CDR3 DNA reads TGTGCCAGCAGCTACAGACGGACGGGGGGCACTGAAGCTTTCTTT.

The gene calls are TRBV6-2 or TRBV6-3 and TRBJ2-3, with 9 nucleotides matching TRBD1. CDR1 and CDR2 (germline): MNHEY, SVGEGT. There are 17 residues in the CDR3. Unmatched junction bases numbered 9, after V lost 0 bases and J lost 5 bases. CDR3 DNA: TGTGCCAGCAGTTACTCGATCAACAGGGGGCTCGGAGATACGCAGTATTTT. This sequence encodes CASSYSINRGLGDTQYF.

In this sample, this clonotype turned up a few times. The V gene is TRBV3-1, the J gene TRBJ2-7, with D perhaps being TRBD1 or TRBD2 (5 bases each). The CDR3 length is 14 residues. Germline CDR1 reads LGHDT; CDR2 reads YNNKEL (reference sequence). The V end was cut by 4 bases, the J end by 0 bases, with 10 bases between. CDR3 DNA: TGTGCCAGCAGCCGGGGGTACAGCTCCTACGAGCAGTACTTC. This sequence encodes CASSRGYSSYEQYF.

This clonotype was found a few times. The chain uses TRBV10-3 and TRBJ2-2; D possibly matches TRBD1 or TRBD2 (5 bases each). Trimming took off 6 bases at V and 5 bases at J, with 22 bases between the two ends. The CDR3 has 17 amino acids. Germline CDR1 reads ENHRY; CDR2 reads SYGVKD. The CDR3 DNA is TGTGCCATCAGCTCCGGGACGGGAAGGGGTTTTACCGGGGAGCTGTTTTTT. This codes for CAISSGTGRGFTGELFF.

The chain recombines TRBV2 with TRBJ1-1; tentatively, D is TRBD1 (6 bases). Germline V lookup: CDR1 SNHLY, CDR2 FYNNEI. The ends were cut back, 6 bases at V and 0 bases at J, with 11 bases in the middle. The CDR3 has 14 amino acids. The CDR3 protein is CASRAGQVNTEAFF. The CDR3 region has the DNA TGTGCCAGCAGAGCGGGACAAGTGAACACTGAAGCTTTCTTT.

This rearrangement joins TRBV15 to TRBJ2-5; a weak D match, TRBD2 (6 bases). V lost 5 bases and J lost 2, with 15 bases in between. The CDR3 length is 15 residues. Germline CDR1 is LNHNV and CDR2 is YYDKDF (reference sequence). The CDR3 DNA reads as TGTGCCACCAGCGCCCAGGGACTGGTTCAAGAGACCCAGTACTTC. Translating gives CATSAQGLVQETQYF.

The chain employs TRBV6-2 or TRBV6-3 and TRBJ2-3; TRBD2 might be the D (7 bases). The V and J ends lost 8 bases and 4 bases respectively, with 19 bases between them. Germline V CDR1 and CDR2: MNHEY, SVGEGT. The CDR3 length is 15 residues. In DNA, the CDR3 is TGTGCCAGCCTACCCCTCGGGGGGCATGCAGATACGCAGTATTTT. Translating gives CASLPLGGHADTQYF.

This clonotype was seen repeatedly, ten times or more. The CDR3 region is CASSLVPNTGELFF. For the CDR3, the DNA is TGTGCCAGCAGTTTAGTCCCCAACACCGGGGAGCTGTTTTTT. The V gene is TRBV12-3 or TRBV12-4, the J gene TRBJ2-2; D unclear. The CDR3 extends over 14 amino acids. Between the trimmed V and J ends, which lost 1 base and 2 bases, there was a span of 5 bases.